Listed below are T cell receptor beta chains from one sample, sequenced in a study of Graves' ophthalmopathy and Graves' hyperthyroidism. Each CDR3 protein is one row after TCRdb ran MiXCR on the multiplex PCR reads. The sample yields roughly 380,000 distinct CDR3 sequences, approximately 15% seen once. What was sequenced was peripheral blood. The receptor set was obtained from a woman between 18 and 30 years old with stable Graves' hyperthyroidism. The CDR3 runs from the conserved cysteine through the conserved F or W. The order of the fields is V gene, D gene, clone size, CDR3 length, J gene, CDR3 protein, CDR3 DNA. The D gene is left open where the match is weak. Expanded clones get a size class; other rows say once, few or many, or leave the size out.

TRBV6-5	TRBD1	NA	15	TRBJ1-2	CASSYISTGDDGYTF	TGTGCCAGCAGTTATATTTCGACAGGGGATGATGGCTACACCTTC
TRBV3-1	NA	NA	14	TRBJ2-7	CASSQGPAKYEQYF	TGTGCCAGCAGCCAAGGACCGGCGAAATACGAGCAGTACTTC
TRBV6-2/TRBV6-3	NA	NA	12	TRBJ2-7	CASSLGLLGKYF	TGTGCCAGCAGTTTGGGCCTCCTGGGGAAGTACTTC
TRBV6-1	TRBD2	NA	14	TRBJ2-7	CASRFSGGEYEQYF	TGTGCCAGCAGATTTAGCGGGGGGGAGTACGAGCAGTACTTC
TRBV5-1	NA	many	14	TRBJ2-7	CASSETGLSYEQYF	TGCGCCAGCAGCGAGACAGGCCTCTCCTACGAGCAGTACTTC
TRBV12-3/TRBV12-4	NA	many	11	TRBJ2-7	CASSFRDEQYF	TGTGCCAGCAGTTTCCGCGACGAGCAGTACTTC
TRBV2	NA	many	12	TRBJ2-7	CASLRAGVQQYF	TGTGCCAGCCTGCGGGCAGGGGTGCAGCAGTACTTC
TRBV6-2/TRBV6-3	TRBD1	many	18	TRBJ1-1	CASSYSTGTGGINTEAFF	TGTGCCAGCAGTTACTCGACGGGGACAGGGGGCATTAACACTGAAGCTTTCTTT
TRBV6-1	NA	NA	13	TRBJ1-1	CASKAARYTEAFF	TGTGCCAGCAAGGCCGCTCGGTACACTGAAGCTTTCTTT
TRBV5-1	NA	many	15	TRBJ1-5	CASSPGGGSNQPQHF	TGCGCCAGCAGCCCCGGAGGGGGGAGCAATCAGCCCCAGCATTTT
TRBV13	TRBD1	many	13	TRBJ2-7	CASTQTGRHEQYF	TGTGCCAGCACCCAGACAGGGCGGCACGAGCAGTACTTC
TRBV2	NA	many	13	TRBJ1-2	CASSERRGWGYTF	TGTGCCAGCAGTGAACGCAGGGGCTGGGGCTACACCTTC
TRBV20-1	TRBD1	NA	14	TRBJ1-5	CSAWDRASNQPQHF	TGCAGTGCTTGGGACAGGGCTAGCAATCAGCCCCAGCATTTT
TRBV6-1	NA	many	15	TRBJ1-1	CASSSRAGVGTEAFF	TGTGCCAGCAGCTCCCGGGCAGGGGTTGGCACTGAAGCTTTCTTT
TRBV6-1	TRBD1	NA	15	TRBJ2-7	CASTPRDRGSDEQYF	TGTGCCAGCACTCCTCGGGACAGGGGAAGCGACGAGCAGTACTTC
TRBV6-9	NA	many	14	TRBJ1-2	CASLGSSLPHGYTF	TGTGCCAGCCTTGGGTCCTCTCTTCCCCATGGCTACACCTTC
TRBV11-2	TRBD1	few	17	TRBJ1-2	CASSSSRDRARNYGYTF	TGTGCCAGCAGCTCGTCCCGGGACAGGGCACGTAACTATGGCTACACCTTC
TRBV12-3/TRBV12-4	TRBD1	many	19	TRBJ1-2	CASSFNLWGGTGPEEGYTF	TGTGCCAGCAGTTTCAATCTATGGGGAGGGACAGGACCCGAGGAGGGCTACACCTTC
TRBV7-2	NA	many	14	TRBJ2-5	CASSRRGGGETQYF	TGTGCCAGCAGCCGAAGAGGTGGGGGGGAGACCCAGTACTTC
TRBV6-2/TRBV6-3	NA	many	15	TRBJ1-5	CASSSLRTANQPQHF	TGTGCCAGCAGTTCTCTACGGACAGCCAATCAGCCCCAGCATTTT
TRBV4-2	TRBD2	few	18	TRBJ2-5	CASSRDYSGGASRKTQYF	TGTGCCAGCAGCCGTGATTATAGCGGGGGGGCTTCACGGAAGACCCAGTACTTC
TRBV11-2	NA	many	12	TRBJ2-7	CASSLIPYEQYF	TGTGCCAGCAGTCTCATACCTTACGAGCAGTACTTC
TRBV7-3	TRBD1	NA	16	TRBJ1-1	CASSFTGGLGGTEAFF	TGTGCCAGCAGCTTCACAGGGGGCCTCGGCGGAACTGAAGCTTTCTTT
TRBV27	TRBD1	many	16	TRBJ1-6	CASSPSGQVHYSPLHF	TGTGCCAGCAGTCCCTCCGGACAGGTTCATTATTCACCCCTCCACTTT
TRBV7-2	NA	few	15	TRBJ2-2	CASSWGLMNTGELFF	TGTGCCAGCAGCTGGGGACTTATGAACACCGGGGAGCTGTTTTTT
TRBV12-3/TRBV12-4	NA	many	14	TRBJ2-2	CASSFRTNTGELFF	TGTGCCAGCAGTTTTCGTACGAACACCGGGGAGCTGTTTTTT
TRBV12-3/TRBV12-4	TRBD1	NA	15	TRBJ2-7	CASSFRTGGEYEQYF	TGTGCCAGCAGTTTTCGGACAGGGGGCGAGTACGAGCAGTACTTC
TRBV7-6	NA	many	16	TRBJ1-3	CASSLAGLSAGNTIYF	TGTGCCAGCAGCTTAGCGGGTCTTAGTGCTGGAAACACCATATATTTT
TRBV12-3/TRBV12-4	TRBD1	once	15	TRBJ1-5	CASSLYRGRDQPQHF	TGTGCCAGCAGTTTATACAGGGGGCGCGATCAGCCCCAGCATTTT
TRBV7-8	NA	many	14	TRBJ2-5	CASSASGFQETQYF	TGTGCCAGCAGCGCTTCAGGCTTCCAAGAGACCCAGTACTTC
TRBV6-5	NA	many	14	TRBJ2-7	CASRRARRTYEQYF	TGTGCCAGCAGACGCGCCAGGAGAACCTACGAGCAGTACTTC
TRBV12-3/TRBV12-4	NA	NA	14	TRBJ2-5	CASSWTQHRRAQYF	TGTGCCAGCAGTTGGACCCAGCACCGCCGGGCCCAGTACTTC
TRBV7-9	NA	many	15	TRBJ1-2	CASSLAGVGHYGYTF	TGTGCCAGCAGCTTAGCGGGGGTCGGACACTATGGCTACACCTTC
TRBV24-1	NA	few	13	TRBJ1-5	CATSAGGRQPQHF	TGTGCCACCAGTGCTGGAGGGCGCCAGCCCCAGCATTTT
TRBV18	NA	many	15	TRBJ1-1	CASSTADSSNTEAFF	TGTGCCAGCTCAACCGCTGACAGTTCCAACACTGAAGCTTTCTTT
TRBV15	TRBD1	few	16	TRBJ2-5	CATSRDRGGREETQYF	TGTGCCACCAGCAGAGATAGAGGGGGCAGAGAAGAGACCCAGTACTTC
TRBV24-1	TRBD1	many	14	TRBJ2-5	CATKGTGSQETQYF	TGTGCCACCAAGGGGACAGGATCGCAAGAGACCCAGTACTTC
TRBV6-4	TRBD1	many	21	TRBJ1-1	CASTGRRDRGRPIKSNTEAFF	TGTGCCAGCACCGGCCGCCGGGACAGGGGGCGTCCCATTAAATCGAACACTGAAGCTTTCTTT
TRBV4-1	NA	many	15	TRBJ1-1	CASSQTPGLRAEAFF	TGCGCCAGCAGCCAAACCCCGGGCCTTAGGGCTGAAGCTTTCTTT
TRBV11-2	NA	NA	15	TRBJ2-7	CASSLEGAPHYEQYF	TGTGCCAGCAGCTTAGAGGGGGCCCCTCACTACGAGCAGTACTTC
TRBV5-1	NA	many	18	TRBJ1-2	CASSINPPLDSWLDGYTF	TGCGCCAGCAGCATCAATCCCCCCCTGGACAGTTGGCTGGATGGCTACACCTTC
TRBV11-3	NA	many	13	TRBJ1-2	CASSAGPGYGYTF	TGTGCCAGCAGCGCCGGACCGGGCTATGGCTACACCTTC
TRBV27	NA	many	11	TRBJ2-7	CASSLDRIQYF	TGTGCCAGCAGTCTCGACAGGATACAGTACTTC
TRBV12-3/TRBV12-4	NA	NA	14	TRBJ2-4	CASSFLGNKNIQYF	TGTGCCAGCAGTTTTTTAGGGAACAAAAACATTCAGTACTTC
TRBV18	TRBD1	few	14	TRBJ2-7	CASSPGTGVHEQYF	TGTGCCAGCTCACCAGGGACAGGGGTCCACGAGCAGTACTTC
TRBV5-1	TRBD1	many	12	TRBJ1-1	CASSDDRGFPLF	TGCGCCAGCAGCGATGACAGGGGCTTCCCCCTATTT
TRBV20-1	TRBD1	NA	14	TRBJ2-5	CSARFRGLQETQYF	TGCAGTGCTAGATTCAGGGGGCTTCAAGAGACTCAGTACTTC
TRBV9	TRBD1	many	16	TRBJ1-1	CASSGMTGTASTEAFF	TGTGCCAGCAGCGGCATGACGGGGACAGCTTCCACTGAAGCTTTCTTT
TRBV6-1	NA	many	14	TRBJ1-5	CASSIRAPWEPQHF	TGTGCCAGCAGTATTCGGGCCCCGTGGGAGCCCCAGCATTTT
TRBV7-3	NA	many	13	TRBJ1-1	CASSLAGGVEAFF	TGTGCCAGCAGCCTCGCCGGGGGAGTTGAAGCTTTCTTT
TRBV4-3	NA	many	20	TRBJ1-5	CASSQLGLKGRQGRNQPQHF	TGCGCCAGCAGCCAGCTCGGGTTGAAGGGCCGTCAGGGAAGGAATCAGCCCCAGCATTTT
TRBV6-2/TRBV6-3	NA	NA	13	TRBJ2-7	CASSRTAYYEQYF	TGTGCCAGCAGTCGAACAGCTTACTACGAGCAGTACTTC